Shown below are 26 T cell receptor beta chains from a single sample sequenced in a study of post-analysis software for immune sequencing data. Presence of unique molecular identifiers characterized the TCR beta cDNA libraries. TCRdb analysed the PCR reads with MiXCR anew, one entry per CDR3 protein. The sample includes around 710,000 distinct CDR3 sequences, 40% to 55% of them seen just once. General observations from the study: TRBV5-6, TRBV5-1 and TRBV20-1 were among a handful of TRBV segments more frequent in patients than controls.

Their recognized antigens are unknown. Sequencing was done on a sample of blood. The source is a girl between 10 and 17 years old with multiple sclerosis.

The chain employs TRBV6-5 and TRBJ1-2; D might be TRBD1 (6 bases). Per the germline V gene, CDR1 is MNHEY and CDR2 is SVGAGI. This CDR3 has 14 amino acids. Trimming removed 6 bases from V and 3 bases from J, with 14 bases in between. The CDR3 spells CASRSTGGHYGYTF. The CDR3 DNA reads TGTGCCAGCAGATCGACAGGTGGTCACTATGGCTACACCTTC.

The chain carries TRBV6-1 and TRBJ2-4, with D hard to call. The CDR3 is 17 amino acids. Germline V gene sequence: CDR1 MNHNS, CDR2 SASEGT. The germline V and J ends were trimmed by 1 base and 0 bases, with 13 bases remaining between them. The CDR3: CASSEDGPLGAKNIQYF. The CDR3 bases are TGTGCCAGCAGTGAAGATGGCCCCCTAGGAGCCAAAAACATTCAGTACTTC.

This chain uses TRBV2 with TRBJ2-4, with D hard to call. The DNA end lines up better with TRBJ2-7; the J call may be wrong. Germline V gene lookup returns CDR1 SNHLY and CDR2 FYNNEI. This CDR3 is 12 amino acids long. The CDR3 reads CASSDRDHEQYF. CDR3 nucleotide sequence: TGTGCCAGCAGTGATCGAGACCACGAGCAGTACTTC.

This clonotype appeared a few times. This rearrangement joins TRBV5-5 to TRBJ1-1, with D possibly being TRBD1 (5 bases). Germline assignment: CDR1 SGHKS and CDR2 YYEKEE (reference sequence). This CDR3 contains 12 residues. V lost 3 bases to trimming and J lost 7 bases, with 10 bases between them. The CDR3: CASSSRQIEAFF. DNA of the CDR3: TGTGCCAGCAGCTCCCGACAGATTGAAGCTTTCTTT.

V is TRBV6-6 and J is TRBJ2-7; D tentatively reads TRBD1 or TRBD2 (5 bases each). This CDR3 is built from 14 residues. CDR1 MNHNY and CDR2 SVGAGI come from the germline V gene (reference sequence). V was pared by 2 bases and J by 5 bases, with 13 bases between. The CDR3 bases are TGTGCCAGCAGTTACGTAGGGGAGATCGACGAGCAGTACTTC. This gives the protein CASSYVGEIDEQYF.

The V and J genes are TRBV6-2 or TRBV6-3 and TRBJ2-7; 7 nucleotides align to TRBD1. V gave up 2 bases and J gave up 5 bases; unmatched junction bases: 9. The germline V gene encodes CDR1 MNHEY and CDR2 SVGEGT. The CDR3 is 15 amino acids. The CDR3 reads CASSYPDRVIDEQYF. The CDR3 region has the DNA TGTGCCAGCAGTTACCCCGACAGGGTGATCGACGAGCAGTACTTC.

The table lists this clonotype with a few counts. CDR3 sequence (DNA): TGTGCCAGCAGCTTAAACGGGCTAGCGGGTCCCTTGGGCAATGAGCAGTTCTTC. Translated: CASSLNGLAGPLGNEQFF. This chain joins TRBV7-6 and TRBJ2-1, with 8 bases matching TRBD2. Trimming took 2 bases from V and 6 from J; bases not matched to a gene: 15. Germline V lookup: CDR1 SGHVS, CDR2 FNYEAQ. The CDR3 totals 18 residues.

The chain couples TRBV5-6 to TRBJ2-1, with TRBD1 matching over 7 bases. This CDR3 is 12 amino acids long. The V gene end was trimmed by 9 bases and the J gene end by 5 bases; junction bases not matched to a gene: 5. CDR1 and CDR2 from the germline V gene are SGHDT and YYEEEE. CDR3 protein: CATGTANNEQFF. In DNA form, the CDR3 reads TGTGCCACCGGGACAGCCAACAATGAGCAGTTCTTC.

The chain recombines TRBV9 with TRBJ2-7; 9 bases match TRBD2. The CDR3 contains 15 residues. Germline-derived CDR1 and CDR2 are SGDLS and YYNGEE. Trimming at V came to 2 bases and at J to 3 bases, leaving 6 bases not matched to a gene. The CDR3 protein is CASSVVAGAGYEQYF. CDR3 coding DNA: TGTGCCAGCAGCGTCGTAGCGGGAGCTGGCTACGAGCAGTACTTC.

This clonotype was counted between two and nine times. The chain uses TRBV7-2 and TRBJ2-5; D ambiguous. The V end was cut by 2 bases, the J end by 1 base, with 14 bases between. The CDR3 runs 16 residues. Germline CDR1 is SGHTA and CDR2 is FQGNSA. The CDR3 region has the DNA TGTGCCAGCAGCTTACTTATGCCATCAGGCCAAGAGACCCAGTACTTC. This encodes CASSLLMPSGQETQYF.

The genes are TRBV20-1 and TRBJ2-1; TRBD2 is a possible D gene (5 bases). TRBJ2-7 matches the DNA end more closely, so the J call is doubtful. CDR3 length: 14 amino acids. CDR1 and CDR2 (germline): DFQATT, SNEGSKA (reference sequence). CDR3 loop: CSARRVERRYEQYF. DNA of the CDR3: TGCAGTGCTAGAAGGGTGGAGCGGAGGTATGAGCAGTACTTC.

This rearrangement joins TRBV15 to TRBJ2-3; no definite D call. CDR3 length equals 17 residues. Per the germline V gene, CDR1 is LNHNV and CDR2 is YYDKDF (reference sequence). With 3 bases removed from V and 1 base from J, the gap between germline ends came to 17 bases. CDR3 sequence (DNA): TGTGCCACCAGCAGCCGTATGGGCGATTATGGCACAGATACGCAGTATTTT. Amino acid sequence: CATSSRMGDYGTDTQYF.

The gene calls are TRBV12-3 or TRBV12-4 and TRBJ1-1; D is undetermined. V shed 6 bases and J shed 3 bases, with 11 bases lying between them. The CDR3 totals 13 residues. Here the CDR3 reads CASSFSGDTEAFF. The CDR3 nucleotides are TGTGCCAGCAGCTTCTCGGGAGACACTGAAGCTTTCTTT.

This clonotype came up once. This sequence joins TRBV7-8 and TRBJ2-5, with D maybe TRBD1 (6 bases). This CDR3 comprises 15 residues. V dropped 2 bases and J dropped 3 bases, with 13 bases sitting between them. CDR1 and CDR2 (germline): SGHVS, FQNEAQ. The CDR3 is CASSLSYREEETQYF. As DNA, the CDR3 is TGTGCCAGCAGCTTATCCTACAGGGAAGAAGAGACCCAGTACTTC.

The chain combines TRBV28 with TRBJ2-6; 7 positions match TRBD1. Germline CDR1 MDHEN, CDR2 SYDVKM. Trimming removed 8 bases from V and 3 bases from J; junction bases left unmatched: 10. This CDR3 has 16 residues. CDR3: CASSTGALGGANVLTF. CDR3 coding DNA: TGTGCCAGCTCCACAGGGGCCCTAGGTGGGGCCAACGTCCTGACTTTC.

Points on this clonotype: At one end, the junction sequence differs from germline, possibly due to a read error. The rearrangement links TRBV29-1 to TRBJ1-1, with D tentatively TRBD1 (6 bases). Germline CDR1 SQVTM, CDR2 ANQGSEA. The CDR3 sequence is 10 residues long. Written as DNA, the CDR3 is TGCAGCGCTGAAGGGGGTGAAGCTTTCTTT. Protein: CSAEGGEAFF.

This sequence joins TRBV7-2 and TRBJ2-5; D is possibly TRBD2 (6 bases). CDR3 size: 16 residues. Germline values: CDR1 SGHTA, CDR2 FQGNSA. V was cut by 4 bases and J by 2 bases, with 17 bases left in between. The CDR3 sequence: CASSYGISGSQETQYF. The CDR3, as DNA: TGTGCCAGCAGCTACGGGATTAGCGGCTCGCAAGAGACCCAGTACTTC.

The chain has TRBV7-9 and TRBJ1-6; 10 bases match TRBD1. This CDR3 contains 15 residues. The germline CDR1 and CDR2 sequences are SEHNR and FQNEAQ (reference sequence). Losses at the gene ends were 5 bases for V and 9 bases for J; bases not matched to a gene: 7. The CDR3 loop reads CASSVSRQGASPLHF. The CDR3, as DNA: TGTGCCAGCAGCGTGAGCCGACAGGGGGCTTCACCCCTCCACTTT.

This clonotype occurred once. This chain links TRBV29-1 with TRBJ1-1; D not resolved. The length of the CDR3 is 11 residues. V was cut by 5 bases and J by 13 bases, with 17 bases left in between. Per germline, CDR1 SQVTM and CDR2 ANQGSEA. CDR3 region: CSVSGDPGGFF. The CDR3, as DNA: TGCAGCGTTTCCGGTGACCCTGGTGGTTTCTTT.

This clonotype was seen more than once but under ten times. The genes are TRBV5-5 and TRBJ2-5; D gene unclear. Germline-derived CDR1 and CDR2 are SGHKS and YYEKEE (reference sequence). This CDR3 is 14 amino acids long. V shed 2 bases and J shed 2 bases, with 10 bases lying between them. CDR3 region: CASSFMSPQETQYF. Written as DNA, the CDR3 is TGTGCCAGCAGCTTTATGTCGCCTCAAGAGACCCAGTACTTC.

V gene TRBV7-2 combines with J gene TRBJ2-2; 10 nucleotides match TRBD2. Per the germline V gene, CDR1 is SGHTA and CDR2 is FQGNSA. Losses at the gene ends were 1 base for V and 3 bases for J; bases not matched to a gene: 8. There are 18 residues in the CDR3. In nucleotides, the CDR3 is TGTGCCAGCAGCTTAGTCTCAGCGGGAGGGGTCGACACCGGGGAGCTGTTTTTT. Its protein is CASSLVSAGGVDTGELFF.

There are a few counts of this clonotype. This chain links TRBV5-1 with TRBJ2-5; 8 bases are a match to TRBD2. The V and J ends lost 4 bases and 8 bases, in that order; junction bases with no gene match: 16. The CDR3 covers 16 residues. Germline V CDR1 and CDR2: SGHRS, YFSETQ. CDR3 bases: TGCGCCAGCAGCCGCTCCGGGGGGGTCCTGCTTGAAACCCAGTACTTC. Residues: CASSRSGGVLLETQYF.

This chain links TRBV29-1 with TRBJ2-1; D ambiguous. V was shortened by 2 bases and J by 4 bases, with 12 bases between the two germline ends. The CDR3 covers 14 residues. Per the germline V gene, CDR1 is SQVTM and CDR2 is ANQGSEA. In DNA form, the CDR3 reads TGCAGCGTTGAAAGTTATGAGTATTACAATGAGCAGTTCTTC. Translation: CSVESYEYYNEQFF.

V usage is TRBV11-2 and J usage is TRBJ2-1, with 7 bases identical to TRBD2. The V gene's germline CDR1 is SGHAT and CDR2 FQNNGV. This CDR3 has 15 amino acids. J gave up 7 bases and V 1 base, and 7 bases lay outside the gene matches. In DNA form, the CDR3 reads TGTGCCAGCAGCTTAGTGGGAGGGCCAGGGAATGAGCAGTTCTTC. Protein sequence: CASSLVGGPGNEQFF.

This clonotype came up a few times. The gene calls are TRBV15 and TRBJ2-7; D tentatively reads TRBD1 or TRBD2 (5 bases each). V lost 9 bases, J lost 9 bases, and 21 bases lay in between. Germline lookup yields CDR1 LNHNV and CDR2 YYDKDF (reference sequence). The CDR3 extends over 13 amino acids. The CDR3 spells CATRGGAGRGQYF. The CDR3 nucleotides are TGTGCCACACGGGGTGGTGCAGGGCGCGGGCAGTACTTC.

The V call is TRBV29-1, the J call TRBJ2-7; maybe TRBD1 (6 bases). The germline V gene has CDR1 SQVTM and CDR2 ANQGSEA. The V and J ends lost 5 bases and 1 base respectively, with 12 bases between them. This CDR3 is 13 amino acids long. CDR3 amino acids: CSVRDDRSYEQYF. The CDR3, as DNA: TGCAGCGTTCGGGACGACAGGTCCTACGAGCAGTACTTC.